Listed here are 29 T cell receptor beta chains from one sample, sequenced in a study of T cells in women clearing cervical HPV infection. Sequencing used immunoSEQ multiplex PCR; TCRdb keeps in-frame clones, though not all of them. Recorded for this sample: 30,000 to 45,000 clones. Material: blood buffy coat. The receptors shown here come from a woman between 18 and 75 years old with a cervical HPV16 infection that either progressed to CIN3+ or cleared (not recorded which).

As regards this clone: The read ends 3 residues early relative to the CDR3; the germline J gene fills the gap. This chain joins TRBV7-2 and TRBJ2-5; 9 positions match TRBD2. The CDR3 consists of 18 residues. Germline CDR1 reads SGHTA; CDR2 reads FQGNSA. J lost 0 bases, V lost 0 bases, and 8 bases had no gene match. CDR3 sequence reads: CASSLAVRGGPNQETQYF. The CDR3 bases that were read are TGTGCCAGCAGCTTAGCGGTGCGGGGGGGCCCTAACCAAGAGACC.

As for this clone: The missing CDR3 end, 3 residues past where the read stops, is filled in from the germline J gene. This sequence joins TRBV18 and TRBJ1-2; TRBD1 agrees at 11 bases. The CDR3 has 13 residues. Germline CDR1 KGHSH, CDR2 LQKENI. CDR3 region: CASSLDRGRGYTF. CDR3 bases read: TGTGCCAGCTCACTGGACAGGGGGCGAGGC.

On this clone: Germline and junction disagree at one end, which may indicate a read error. The read is 3 residues too short to cover the CDR3 end, so that end is filled in from the germline J gene. The V call is TRBV4-2, the J call TRBJ1-6; D is perhaps TRBD1 (5 bases). Per germline, CDR1 LGHNA and CDR2 YNFKEQ. This CDR3 is built from 14 residues. The chain's CDR3 is CASSQDTTVSPLHF. The sequenced part of the CDR3 DNA is TGCGCCAGCAGCCAGGATACGACAGTTTCACCC.

Concerning this clone: The sequenced fragment ends 3 residues before the CDR3 boundary, so the rest is inferred from the germline J gene. The chain has TRBV29-1 and TRBJ1-1, with D possibly TRBD1 on 6 matching bases. Germline assignment: CDR1 SQVTM and CDR2 ANQGSEA. The CDR3 sequence is 14 residues long. CDR3 DNA (partial): TGCAGCGTTGAACGCGGCAGGCCCGAAGGGGGT. Protein: CSVERGRPEGG. The CDR3 in its entirety is CSVERGRPEGGAFF.

To note about this clone: The DNA ends 3 residues before the CDR3 does, and the rest of the CDR3 is filled in from the germline J gene. The gene calls are TRBV19 and TRBJ2-3, with 9 bases lining up with TRBD2. The germline CDR1 and CDR2 sequences are LNHDA and SQIVND (reference sequence). V was pared by 4 bases and J by 6 bases, with 5 bases of the junction left unmatched. The CDR3 is made up of 14 amino acids. This CDR3 is CASSTRGGSDTQYF. The CDR3 DNA, read in part, is TGTGCCAGTAGTACGCGGGGGGGCTCGGATACG.

As regards this clone: Read data end 3 residues before the CDR3 end; the end is taken from the germline J gene. The rearrangement links TRBV7-2 to TRBJ1-4; the D is unclear. The V gene's germline CDR1 is SGHTA and CDR2 FQGNSA. Trimming pared 3 bases from V and 4 bases from J, leaving 9 bases between. CDR3 length: 14 residues. This CDR3 reads CASSLDSVNEKLFF. CDR3 DNA (partial): TGTGCCAGCAGCTTGGACTCAGTTAATGAAAAA.

On this clone itself: The CDR3 is cut off 3 residues early in the read; its end comes from the germline J gene. This rearrangement joins TRBV29-1 to TRBJ2-7; 7 positions agree with TRBD2. Per germline, CDR1 SQVTM and CDR2 ANQGSEA. The CDR3 loop spans 13 amino acids. V lost 6 bases, J lost 2 bases, and 7 bases stayed unmatched. This CDR3 reads CSVEGGETYEQYF. The part of the CDR3 DNA that was read is TGCAGCGTCGAGGGAGGGGAAACCTACGAG.

The CDR3 bases that were read are TGTGCCAGTAGGGCAGAGAGGAACACTGAA. The encoded protein is CASRAERNTE. The CDR3 in full is CASRAERNTEAFF. The gene calls are TRBV19 and TRBJ1-1; D unclear. From the germline J gene comes the end of the CDR3, since the read stops 3 residues before it. Looked up from germline, CDR1 is LNHDA and CDR2 is SQIVND (reference sequence). V was cut by 6 bases and J by 1 base, with 9 bases left in between. This CDR3 spans 13 amino acids.

In the case of this clone: The read is 3 residues too short to cover the CDR3 end, so that end is filled in from the germline J gene. V usage is TRBV7-9 and J usage is TRBJ1-4; tentative D call: TRBD1 (6 bases). Trimming took off 5 bases at V and 0 bases at J, with 10 bases between the two ends. CDR3 length: 15 residues. Germline V gene data show CDR1 as SEHNR and CDR2 as FQNEAQ (reference sequence). CDR3 DNA, as far as it was read: TGTGCCAGCAGCATACAGGGCGCAACTAATGAAAAA. This sequence encodes CASSIQGATNEK. The whole CDR3 is CASSIQGATNEKLFF.

Points on this clone: The read finishes 3 residues shy of the CDR3 end, and the germline J gene is used to complete it. The chain has TRBV19 and TRBJ2-1; TRBD2 might be the D (7 bases). Trimming left V 3 bases short and J 0 bases short, with 12 bases between. CDR1 is LNHDA, CDR2 SQIVND, per germline (reference sequence). There are 16 residues in the CDR3. CDR3: CASSMKGGGSYNEQFF. CDR3 DNA (partial): TGTGCCAGTAGTATGAAAGGGGGGGGCTCCTACAATGAG.

On this clone: From the germline J gene comes the end of the CDR3, since the read stops 3 residues before it. V and J are TRBV7-2 and TRBJ1-1; D gene unclear. Germline loops: CDR1 SGHTA, CDR2 FQGNSA. V was pared by 1 base and J by 2 bases, with 8 bases between. The CDR3 is 14 amino acids. Here the CDR3 reads CASSLGTSNTEAFF. The part of the CDR3 DNA that was read is TGTGCCAGCAGCTTAGGTACAAGTAACACTGAA.

About this clone itself: The read halts 3 residues ahead of the CDR3 end, with the missing end drawn from the germline J gene. V is TRBV7-9 and J is TRBJ2-2; 9 bases are shared with TRBD1. CDR3 length equals 15 residues. Germline CDR1 is SEHNR and CDR2 is FQNEAQ (reference sequence). CDR3 region: CASSSLQGAAEKLFF. The sequenced part of the CDR3 DNA is TGTGCCAGCAGCTCGCTACAGGGGGCAGCTGAAAAG.

To note about this clone: The CDR3 end falls 3 residues outside the read, so it is completed with the germline J gene. The chain combines TRBV19 with TRBJ2-1; 7 positions agree with TRBD2. The CDR3 has 15 residues. Unmatched junction bases numbered 9, after V lost 3 bases and J lost 7 bases. The germline gives CDR1 LNHDA, CDR2 SQIVND (reference sequence). Incomplete CDR3 DNA: TGTGCCAGTAGTATGGAGCGGGGTTCGGGGAATGAG. Translation: CASSMERGSGNE. The entire CDR3 sequence reads CASSMERGSGNEQFF.

For this clone: The CDR3 is cut off 3 residues early in the read; its end comes from the germline J gene. V and J are TRBV6-2 or TRBV6-3 and TRBJ2-2; TRBD2 agrees at 10 bases. This CDR3 has 17 residues. CDR1 is MNHEY and CDR2 is SVGEGT in the germline V gene. V lost 2 bases and J lost 2; bases outside the gene matches: 5. The sequenced part of the CDR3 DNA is TGTGCCAGCAGTTACCCCAGGACTAGCGGAAACACCGGGGAG. Translation gives CASSYPRTSGNTGE. The full CDR3 reads CASSYPRTSGNTGELFF.

Points on this clone: The missing CDR3 end, 3 residues past where the read stops, is filled in from the germline J gene. The rearrangement joins TRBV2 to TRBJ2-3; the match to TRBD1 covers 10 bases. V shed 6 bases and J 6 bases; nucleotides not matched to a gene: 15. CDR1 and CDR2 (germline): SNHLY, FYNNEI. CDR3 length equals 17 residues. CDR3 DNA (partial): TGTGCCAGCAGATCGTGGGACAGGGGAGGACCAAGGGATACG. It encodes CASRSWDRGGPRDT. The whole CDR3 protein reads CASRSWDRGGPRDTQYF.

Note on this clone: The read stops 3 residues short of the end of the CDR3; the missing end is completed from the germline J gene. The chain uses TRBV15 and TRBJ2-2; D remains ambiguous. The CDR3 is 14 residues long. The germline V gene encodes CDR1 LNHNV and CDR2 YYDKDF (reference sequence). Trimming took 6 bases from V and 6 from J, leaving 14 bases between them. The CDR3 is CATSFRVVSGELFF. The DNA read from the CDR3 is TGTGCCACCAGTTTTCGTGTCGTGTCCGGGGAG. The whole variable domain, remainder taken from reference TRBV15 and TRBJ2-2, is DAMVIQNPRYQVTQFGKPVTLSCSQTLNHNVMYWYQQKSSQAPKLLFHYYDKDFNNEADTPDNFQSRRPNTSFCFLDIRSPGLGDTAMYLCATSFRVVSGELFFGEGSRLTVL.

Details on this clone: The read comes to an end 3 residues before the CDR3 does, leaving the germline J gene to fill in the end. The rearrangement uses TRBV5-4 and TRBJ2-7; 13 bases align to TRBD2. V shed 5 bases and J 4 bases; nucleotides not matched to a gene: 6. The V gene's germline CDR1 is SGHNT and CDR2 YYREEE (reference sequence). This CDR3 comprises 15 residues. The part of the CDR3 DNA that was read is TGTGCCAGCAGGGCCGGGACTAGCGGGGCATACGAG. This codes for CASRAGTSGAYE. The CDR3 in full is CASRAGTSGAYEQYF. The entire variable domain, with the rest obtained from reference TRBV5-4 and TRBJ2-7, is as follows: ETGVTQSPTHLIKTRGQQVTLRCSSQSGHNTVSWYQQALGQGPQFIFQYYREEENGRGNFPPRFSGLQFPNYSSELNVNALELDDSALYLCASRAGTSGAYEQYFGPGTRLTVT.

Concerning this clone itself: Read coverage stops 3 residues before the CDR3 terminus; the germline J gene supplies the remainder. At the DNA level, this CDR3 is encoded by other sequences in the same sample as well. The chain couples TRBV5-1 to TRBJ2-1; 9 bases fit TRBD1. The CDR3 contains 15 residues. Trimming removed 0 bases from V and 4 bases from J; junction bases left unmatched: 2. The germline V gene has CDR1 SGHRS and CDR2 YFSETQ. The part of the CDR3 DNA that was read is TGCGCCAGCAGCTTGGAGGGACAGGGATACAATGAG. Protein: CASSLEGQGYNE. The full CDR3 sequence reads CASSLEGQGYNEQFF. Based on the CDR3 plus reference TRBV5-1 and TRBJ2-1, the full variable domain is KAGVTQTPRYLIKTRGQQVTLSCSPISGHRSVSWYQQTPGQGLQFLFEYFSETQRNKGNFPGRFSGRQFSNSRSEMNVSTLELGDSALYLCASSLEGQGYNEQFFGPGTRLTVL.

About this clone itself: The CDR3 is cut off 3 residues early in the read; its end comes from the germline J gene. The chain has TRBV18 and TRBJ2-2; no clear D. The germline V and J ends were trimmed by 3 bases and 5 bases, with 10 bases remaining between them. The CDR3 runs to 14 residues. The germline gives CDR1 KGHSH, CDR2 LQKENI. CDR3: CASSPQTRTGELFF. CDR3 DNA, as far as it was read: TGTGCCAGCTCACCGCAAACAAGGACCGGGGAG.

In regard to this clone: The missing CDR3 end, 3 residues past where the read stops, is filled in from the germline J gene. The chain combines TRBV6-2 or TRBV6-3 with TRBJ1-5, with 11 bases identical to TRBD1. Germline V gene lookup returns CDR1 MNHEY and CDR2 SVGEGT. Losses at the gene ends were 4 bases for V and 2 bases for J; bases not matched to a gene: 4. CDR3 length: 16 residues. The part of the CDR3 DNA that was read is TGTGCCAGCAGTTCCAGGGACAGGGGGGGCAATCAGCCC. Residues: CASSSRDRGGNQP. The full CDR3 protein reads CASSSRDRGGNQPQHF.

Notes on this clone: The sequence runs out 3 residues before the end of the CDR3; the remainder is reconstructed from the germline J gene. V and J are TRBV2 and TRBJ1-6; the D is unclear. The CDR3 sequence is 15 residues long. Trimming left V 3 bases short and J 5 bases short, with 11 bases between. Germline-derived CDR1 and CDR2 are SNHLY and FYNNEI. The part of the CDR3 DNA that was read is TGTGCCAGCAGTGATTCAGAATTAAATAATTCACCC. Protein: CASSDSELNNSP. The entire CDR3 sequence reads CASSDSELNNSPLHF.

A remark on this clone: The read ends 3 residues before the CDR3 terminus; that terminus is restored from the germline J gene. J is TRBJ2-3 and V is TRBV10-2; tentative D call: TRBD1 (5 bases). Looked up from germline, CDR1 is WSHSY and CDR2 is SAAADI. The CDR3 spans 13 residues. This CDR3 is CASTKGFQETQYF. The covered CDR3 bases are TGCGCCAGCACCAAGGGGTTCCAAGAGACG.

This chain's CDR3 is CASSLGDRGSINSPLHF. The part of the CDR3 DNA that was read is TGTGCCAGCAGCTTAGGTGACAGGGGGAGCATTAATTCACCC. This chain uses TRBV13 with TRBJ1-6, with TRBD1 identical over 9 bases. The read ends 3 residues before the CDR3 terminus; that terminus is restored from the germline J gene. The CDR3 length is 17 residues. Trimming cost V 0 bases and J 6 bases; bases outside gene matches: 6. Germline V CDR1 and CDR2: PRHDT, FYEKMQ (reference sequence).

In regard to this clone: The CDR3 end lies 3 residues beyond the end of the read and is filled in from the germline J gene. The chain combines TRBV7-6 with TRBJ2-4, with 7 bases aligning to TRBD1. Per germline, CDR1 SGHVS and CDR2 FNYEAQ. The CDR3 totals 15 residues. The CDR3 is CASSSELTGPYGQYF. Partial CDR3 DNA: TGTGCCAGCAGCTCCGAGTTGACAGGGCCCTATGGT.

To note about this clone: With the read ending 3 residues before the CDR3 end, the germline J gene is used to fill in that end. This sequence joins TRBV6-1 and TRBJ1-6; the D gene is possibly TRBD1 (5 bases). This CDR3 has 15 residues. The ends were cut back, 4 bases at V and 9 bases at J, with 16 bases in the middle. In germline, CDR1 is MNHNS, CDR2 SASEGT. Incomplete CDR3 DNA: TGTGCCAGCAGTGGTAGGGGAGGAGTAGGTTCACCC. Translation gives CASSGRGGVGSP. The whole CDR3 is CASSGRGGVGSPLHF.

Points on this clone: Read sequence stops 3 residues before the CDR3 end, and the germline J gene provides the missing end. The rearrangement links TRBV19 to TRBJ2-6; TRBD1 agrees at 7 bases. From germline, CDR1 is LNHDA and CDR2 SQIVND (reference sequence). The CDR3 length is 15 residues. V lost 3 bases, J lost 1 base, and 0 bases stayed unmatched. Partial CDR3 DNA: TGTGCCAGTAGTATGGACAGGTCTGGGGCCAACGTC. As protein: CASSMDRSGANV. The whole CDR3 sequence is CASSMDRSGANVLTF.

Remarks on this clone: From the germline J gene comes the end of the CDR3, since the read stops 3 residues before it. The chain couples TRBV7-6 to TRBJ1-2; the match to TRBD1 covers 11 bases. This CDR3 is built from 15 residues. Germline CDR1 is SGHVS and CDR2 is FNYEAQ. The CDR3 bases that were read are TGTGCCAGCAGCTTAGGGACAGGGGGCTATCGCGAC. Amino acids: CASSLGTGGYRD. The whole CDR3 region reads CASSLGTGGYRDYTF.

Worth noting for this clone: The read halts 3 residues ahead of the CDR3 end, with the missing end drawn from the germline J gene. The chain employs TRBV2 and TRBJ2-3; 8 nucleotides match TRBD2. From germline, CDR1 is SNHLY and CDR2 FYNNEI. The CDR3 extends over 15 amino acids. V lost 7 bases and J lost 8; bases outside the gene matches: 14. The part of the CDR3 DNA that was read is TGTGCCAGCACCGAAAGGGCGGGGGGCCCCGGTACG. This encodes CASTERAGGPGT. The CDR3, in full, reads CASTERAGGPGTQYF.

On this clone itself: The read stops 3 residues short of the end of the CDR3; the missing end is completed from the germline J gene. The rearrangement uses TRBV29-1 and TRBJ2-2, with D possibly being TRBD1 (5 bases). The CDR3 has 15 residues. CDR1 and CDR2 from the germline V gene are SQVTM and ANQGSEA. The chain's CDR3 is CSVAGARGDNEKLFF. The sequenced part of the CDR3 DNA is TGCAGCGTTGCCGGAGCTAGGGGCGACAATGAAAAG.